This section outlines one T cell receptor beta chain sequence together with its context. The antigen is unknown. The sample contains more than one DNA sequence encoding this CDR3. From germline, CDR1 is SGHDT and CDR2 YYEEEE. CDR3 length equals 11 residues. V was cut by 0 bases and J by 3 bases, with 1 base left in between. Time point in this sample: cycle 4 day 1 (C4D1), after more than five weeks of nivolumab. All trial patients relapsed after autologous stem cell transplantation. This entry is derived from a study of PD-1 blockade in classical Hodgkin lymphoma. Overall study findings and caveats: Only CD4+ TCR diversity, not CD8+, had risen significantly by C4D1.

This table comes from immunoSEQ multiplex PCR, and its TCRdb copy is limited to in-frame clones, with some not included. The profile covers tens of thousands of clones, with 75% to 95% appearing a single time and approximately 2.9% taken by the ten largest. This chain joins TRBV5-6 and TRBJ2-7; unclear D gene. The receptor was isolated from a human donor with classical Hodgkin lymphoma. This specimen was peripheral blood mononuclear cells (PBMCs), taken before the fourth cycle of nivolumab. This CDR3 reads CASSLVYEQYF. CDR3 DNA: TGTGCCAGCAGCTTGGTCTACGAGCAGTACTTC.